Below, 13 T cell receptor beta chains from the same sample are listed, as sequenced in a study of OX40 agonist ivuxolimab in advanced cancers. Here immunoSEQ multiplex PCR was the method, and the copy in TCRdb shows in-frame clones only, minus some. The profile shows fewer than 55,000 clones, less than 90% of them singletons. The sequences come from CD4+ or CD8+ T cells sorted from blood, collected in a trial of the OX40 agonist ivuxolimab. The origin of the receptors is an adult with an advanced solid tumor such as melanoma, head and neck, liver or kidney cancer.

This clone was detected once. The chain recombines TRBV2 with TRBJ2-3; the D gene is possibly TRBD1 (7 bases). Deletions cut 1 base from V and 2 bases from J, with 19 bases between. This CDR3 spans 18 amino acids. The germline V gene encodes CDR1 SNHLY and CDR2 FYNNEI. The CDR3 loop reads CASSEDGGGPAITDTQYF. CDR3 coding DNA: TGTGCCAGCAGTGAAGACGGAGGGGGCCCCGCGATCACAGATACGCAGTATTTT. Looking up the rest from reference TRBV2 and TRBJ2-3 gives the full variable domain: EPEVTQTPSHQVTQMGQEVILRCVPISNHLYFYWYRQILGQKVEFLVSFYNNEISEKSEIFDDQFSVERPDGSNFTLKIRSTKLEDSAMYFCASSEDGGGPAITDTQYFGPGTRLTVL.

This chain uses TRBV7-3 with TRBJ2-1; 10 nucleotides match TRBD1. Germline V gives CDR1 SGHTA, CDR2 FQGTGA. With 5 bases clipped from V and 9 bases from J, the junction kept 10 bases outside the gene matches. The length of the CDR3 is 15 residues. The CDR3 region has the DNA TGTGCCAGCAGCACACGACAGGGGGCGGAGGGTGAGCAGTTCTTC. Translated: CASSTRQGAEGEQFF.

V usage is TRBV9 and J usage is TRBJ2-7; TRBD2 agrees at 9 bases. Losses at the gene ends were 4 bases for V and 7 bases for J; bases not matched to a gene: 9. From germline, CDR1 is SGDLS and CDR2 YYNGEE. The CDR3 covers 14 residues. The CDR3 DNA is TGTGCCAGCAGCCTATTCTTAGCGGGAGAAGAGCAGTACTTC. Amino acid sequence: CASSLFLAGEEQYF.

V gene TRBV4-1 combines with J gene TRBJ1-4, with 10 nucleotides matching TRBD1. Germline CDR1 and CDR2: MGHRA and YSYEKL. The CDR3 covers 15 residues. V was pared by 3 bases and J by 8 bases, with 6 bases of the junction left unmatched. The DNA for the CDR3 is TGCGCCAGCAGCCACGTGACAGGGGGCGACGAAAAACTGTTTTTT. Amino acid sequence: CASSHVTGGDEKLFF.

This chain connects TRBV19 to TRBJ2-4, with TRBD1 as a possible D gene (5 bases). The ends were cut back, 5 bases at V and 1 base at J, with 12 bases in the middle. The germline CDR1 and CDR2 sequences are LNHDA and SQIVND (reference sequence). The CDR3 sequence is 15 residues long. CDR3 loop: CASSVSGLAKNIQYF. CDR3 coding DNA: TGTGCCAGTAGTGTTTCAGGGTTGGCCAAAAACATTCAGTACTTC.

This sequence joins TRBV6-6 and TRBJ2-5; tentatively, D is TRBD2 (5 bases). Germline V gene lookup returns CDR1 MNHNY and CDR2 SVGAGI (reference sequence). Trimming left V 7 bases short and J 2 bases short, with 17 bases between. CDR3 length equals 15 residues. The CDR3 sequence is CASTPLGGSQETQYF. As DNA, the CDR3 is TGTGCCAGCACCCCCCTTGGCGGGTCACAAGAGACCCAGTACTTC.

This chain connects TRBV5-5 to TRBJ1-2; 7 positions match TRBD1. The ends lost 7 bases at V and 0 bases at J; junction bases unmatched: 12. The CDR3 totals 16 residues. Germline V gene data show CDR1 as SGHKS and CDR2 as YYEKEE (reference sequence). CDR3 sequence reads: CASAGVTGTANYGYTF. The CDR3 nucleotides read TGTGCCAGCGCTGGGGTAACAGGGACAGCTAACTATGGCTACACCTTC. Together with reference TRBV5-5 and TRBJ1-2, the CDR3 gives the full variable domain: DAGVTQSPTHLIKTRGQQVTLRCSPISGHKSVSWYQQVLGQGPQFIFQYYEKEERGRGNFPDRFSARQFPNYSSELNVNALLLGDSALYLCASAGVTGTANYGYTFGSGTRLTVV.

The J gene is TRBJ2-5, the V gene TRBV6-1, with D maybe TRBD1 (5 bases). Germline V gives CDR1 MNHNS, CDR2 SASEGT. The CDR3 length is 16 residues. Trimming removed 2 bases from V and 3 bases from J, with 16 bases in between. This chain's CDR3 is CASSEFAGHLEETQYF. CDR3 bases: TGTGCCAGCAGTGAATTTGCAGGGCACTTAGAAGAGACCCAGTACTTC.

CDR3 DNA: TGTGCCAGCAGCCAAGGGCTAGCGTACGAGCAGTACTTC. Translating it yields CASSQGLAYEQYF. This chain connects TRBV4-2 to TRBJ2-7; TRBD2 is a possible D gene (6 bases). Deletions cut 1 base from V and 4 bases from J, with 8 bases between. Germline V gene data show CDR1 as LGHNA and CDR2 as YNFKEQ. This CDR3 contains 13 residues.

Comments on this clone: Other nucleotide sequences in the sample specify the same CDR3. J is TRBJ2-3 and V is TRBV5-1, with 9 nucleotides matching TRBD2. CDR1 is SGHRS and CDR2 is YFSETQ in the germline V gene. The CDR3 is 14 residues long. The junction had 1 base not matched to a gene; V was cut back by 0 bases and J by 5 bases. In DNA, the CDR3 is TGCGCCAGCAGCTTGGAAGCGGGAGGAGATACGCAGTATTTT. Its translation: CASSLEAGGDTQYF.

The CDR3 loop is CASSLRRGAGTEAFF. DNA of the CDR3: TGTGCCAGCAGTTTAAGGAGGGGCGCGGGCACTGAAGCTTTCTTT. This chain connects TRBV27 to TRBJ1-1; weak D call: TRBD1 (5 bases). Germline loops: CDR1 MNHEY, CDR2 SMNVEV (reference sequence). The ends were cut back, 2 bases at V and 4 bases at J, with 14 bases in the middle. This CDR3 comprises 15 residues.

The chain couples TRBV2 to TRBJ1-1, with 7 bases fitting TRBD1. V shed 7 bases and J 4 bases; nucleotides not matched to a gene: 6. CDR1 SNHLY and CDR2 FYNNEI come from the germline V gene. The CDR3 consists of 13 residues. The CDR3 loop reads CASTGAGGTEAFF. The CDR3 DNA sequence: TGTGCCAGCACTGGAGCAGGGGGCACTGAAGCTTTCTTT. The complete variable domain, with remaining parts taken from reference TRBV2 and TRBJ1-1, reads EPEVTQTPSHQVTQMGQEVILRCVPISNHLYFYWYRQILGQKVEFLVSFYNNEISEKSEIFDDQFSVERPDGSNFTLKIRSTKLEDSAMYFCASTGAGGTEAFFGQGTRLTVV.

The chain carries TRBV27 and TRBJ1-1, with a tentative D call TRBD1 (6 bases). Germline values: CDR1 MNHEY, CDR2 SMNVEV (reference sequence). The CDR3 covers 15 residues. Trimming took 1 base from V and 5 from J, leaving 14 bases between them. This CDR3 is CASSLLGGSGTEAFF. DNA of the CDR3: TGTGCCAGCAGTTTATTAGGGGGAAGTGGTACTGAAGCTTTCTTT.